Listed below are T cell receptor beta chains from one sample, sequenced in a study of CD8 T cells in ankylosing spondylitis. TCRdb itself ran the 5' RACE reads through MiXCR, one entry per CDR3 protein. This table holds 36,000 or so distinct CDR3 sequences, roughly an eighth found once. The sample was synovial fluid, either unsorted or a sorted T cell fraction (not recorded which). These receptors all come from a male donor with ankylosing spondylitis. CDR3s include the opening cysteine and the closing phenylalanine or tryptophan. The order of the fields is clone size, V gene, J gene, D gene, CDR3 DNA, CDR3 protein. The D gene is left open where the match is weak. Rows may omit the clone size; those that give it use once, few, many or a size class.

few,TRBV6-1,TRBJ2-1,.,TGTGCCACCAAGGGGCCCAGCTCCTACAATGAGCAGTTCTTC,CATKGPSSYNEQFF
.,TRBV7-8,TRBJ1-5,TRBD1,TGTGCCAGCAGCGTGGACAGGGGGTTGATTCAGCCCCAGCATTTT,CASSVDRGLIQPQHF
.,TRBV20-1,TRBJ1-2,.,TGCAGTGCTAGGGAGGGGGGGAGAATCGTCTATGGCTACACCTTC,CSAREGGRIVYGYTF
many,TRBV28,TRBJ2-3,.,TGTGCCAGCAGTTTCCTACAGGGAGAATCAGATACGCAGTATTTT,CASSFLQGESDTQYF
few,TRBV7-9,TRBJ2-1,.,TGTGCCAGCAGCGGTGATCTAGTGCATGAGCAGTTCTTC,CASSGDLVHEQFF
.,TRBV12-3/TRBV12-4,TRBJ2-2,.,TGTGCCAGCACCCAGGGTGGGTTAGAGCTGTTTTTT,CASTQGGLELFF
few,TRBV20-1,TRBJ1-2,.,TGCAGTGCTGCTACAGGAGTCTCAAACTATGGCTACACCTTC,CSAATGVSNYGYTF
.,TRBV14,TRBJ1-1,.,TGTGCCAGCAGTCCATTTCATAACACTGAAGCTTTCTTT,CASSPFHNTEAFF
.,TRBV7-6,TRBJ1-2,TRBD1,TGTGCCAGCAGCCCAACGGGACAGATAAACTATGGCTACACCTTC,CASSPTGQINYGYTF
many,TRBV6-2/TRBV6-3,TRBJ2-1,TRBD2,TGTGCCAGCAGTTATCGACTAGCGGGAGGCAATGAGCAGTTCTTC,CASSYRLAGGNEQFF
many,TRBV20-1,TRBJ2-7,TRBD2,TGCAGTGCTAGAGATACCGGTTCCGGGGGGGAGCAGTACTTC,CSARDTGSGGEQYF